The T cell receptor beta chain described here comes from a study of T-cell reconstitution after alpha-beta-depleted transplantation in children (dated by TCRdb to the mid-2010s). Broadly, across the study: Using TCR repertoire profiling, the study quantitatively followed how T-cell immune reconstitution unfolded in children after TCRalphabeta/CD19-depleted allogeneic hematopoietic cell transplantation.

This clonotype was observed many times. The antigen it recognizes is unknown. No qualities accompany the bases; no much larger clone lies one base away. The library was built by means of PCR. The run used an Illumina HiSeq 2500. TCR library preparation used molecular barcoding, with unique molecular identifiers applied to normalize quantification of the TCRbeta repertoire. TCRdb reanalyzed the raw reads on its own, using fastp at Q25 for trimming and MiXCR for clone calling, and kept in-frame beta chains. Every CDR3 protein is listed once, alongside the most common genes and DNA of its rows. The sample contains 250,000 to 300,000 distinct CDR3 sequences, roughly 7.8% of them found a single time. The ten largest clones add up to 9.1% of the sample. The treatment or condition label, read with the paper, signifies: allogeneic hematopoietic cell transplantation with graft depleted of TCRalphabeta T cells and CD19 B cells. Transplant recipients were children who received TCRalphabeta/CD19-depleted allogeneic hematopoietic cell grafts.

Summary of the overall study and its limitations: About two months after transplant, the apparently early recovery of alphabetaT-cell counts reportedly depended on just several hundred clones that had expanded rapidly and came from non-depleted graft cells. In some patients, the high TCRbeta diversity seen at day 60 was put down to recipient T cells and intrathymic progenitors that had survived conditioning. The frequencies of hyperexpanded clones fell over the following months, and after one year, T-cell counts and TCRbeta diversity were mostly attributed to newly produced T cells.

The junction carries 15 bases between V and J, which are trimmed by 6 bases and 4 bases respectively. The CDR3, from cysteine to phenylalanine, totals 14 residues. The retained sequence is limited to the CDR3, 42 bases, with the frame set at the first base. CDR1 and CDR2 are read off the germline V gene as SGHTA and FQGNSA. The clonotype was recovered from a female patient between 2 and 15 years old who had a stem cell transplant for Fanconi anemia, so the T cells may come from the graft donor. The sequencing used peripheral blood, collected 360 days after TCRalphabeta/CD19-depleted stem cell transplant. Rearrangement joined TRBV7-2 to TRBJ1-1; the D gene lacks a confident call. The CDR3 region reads CASSPRREITEAFF. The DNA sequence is TGTGCCAGCAGTCCTCGCCGGGAGATCACTGAAGCTTTCTTT.